These 12 T cell receptor beta chains were sequenced from one sample in a study of blood T cell repertoires in COVID-19. Profiled with immunoSEQ multiplex PCR; TCRdb holds only in-frame clones, not every one. The sample yields approximately 160,000 clones, about 80% seen once. The sequenced material came from peripheral blood. These receptors all stem from an elderly woman with acute or convalescent COVID-19.

V is TRBV19 and J is TRBJ1-5; TRBD1 is a possible D gene (6 bases). The germline V gene has CDR1 LNHDA and CDR2 SQIVND (reference sequence). The V end lost 5 bases, the J end lost 2 bases, and 16 bases lay between the germline ends. The CDR3 length is 16 residues. The chain's CDR3 is CASSRLAGEGNQPQHF. The DNA for the CDR3 is TGTGCCAGTAGTCGACTGGCAGGGGAAGGCAATCAGCCCCAGCATTTT.

The V gene is TRBV9, the J gene TRBJ1-3; D uncertain. The germline CDR1 and CDR2 sequences are SGDLS and YYNGEE. The CDR3 is 16 amino acids. V was pared by 0 bases and J by 6 bases, with 16 bases between. The CDR3 spells CASSVDLDRGLNTIYF. The CDR3 DNA sequence: TGTGCCAGCAGCGTAGATCTGGACCGGGGATTAAACACCATATATTTT.

This chain links TRBV7-2 with TRBJ2-5; TRBD2 aligns across 14 bases. The CDR3 extends over 17 amino acids. Per germline, CDR1 SGHTA and CDR2 FQGNSA. V lost 1 base to trimming and J lost 3 bases; unmatched junction nucleotides: 4. The CDR3 spells CASSLEGTSGGKETQYF. CDR3 DNA: TGTGCCAGCAGCTTAGAAGGGACTAGCGGGGGAAAAGAGACCCAGTACTTC. The full variable domain, in which reference TRBV7-2 and TRBJ2-5 provide the parts outside the CDR3, is GAGVSQSPSNKVTEKGKDVELRCDPISGHTALYWYRQSLGQGLEFLIYFQGNSAPDKSGLPSDRFSAERTGGSVSTLTIQRTQQEDSAVYLCASSLEGTSGGKETQYFGPGTRLLVL.

The V call is TRBV14, the J call TRBJ2-1; tentative D call: TRBD1 (5 bases). The CDR3 has 14 residues. With 2 bases removed from V and 7 bases from J, the gap between germline ends came to 12 bases. Looked up from germline, CDR1 is SGHDN and CDR2 is FVKESK. CDR3 DNA: TGTGCCAGCAGCCAAATGACAGTAGGGAATGAGCAGTTCTTC. It yields the protein CASSQMTVGNEQFF.

For the CDR3, the DNA is TGTGCCAGCAGCGTATCCGGGGGGCGTCCCATTGAAGCTTTCTTT. Its translation is CASSVSGGRPIEAFF. This chain uses TRBV9 with TRBJ1-1; D is perhaps TRBD1 (6 bases). This CDR3 has 15 residues. V was cut by 1 base and J by 7 bases, with 17 bases left in between. The germline V gene has CDR1 SGDLS and CDR2 YYNGEE.

J is TRBJ2-3 and V is TRBV18; 10 positions agree with TRBD1. CDR1 is KGHSH, CDR2 LQKENI, per germline. V was clipped by 5 bases and J by 2 bases; unmatched bases: 4. This CDR3 is built from 15 residues. CDR3 protein: CASSSGTGATDTQYF. In nucleotides, the CDR3 is TGTGCCAGCTCATCCGGGACAGGGGCCACAGATACGCAGTATTTT.

As DNA, the CDR3 is TGTGCCAGCAGCTTGCAAACAGTCGGGGCCAACGTCCTGACTTTC. Its translation: CASSLQTVGANVLTF. The chain carries TRBV5-5 and TRBJ2-6; D is unclear. The CDR3 runs 15 residues. Germline CDR1 and CDR2: SGHKS and YYEKEE (reference sequence). V was clipped by 1 base and J by 4 bases, with 9 bases between them.

The rearrangement joins TRBV29-1 to TRBJ2-7; 11 bases are shared with TRBD2. The trim removed 3 bases at V and 4 bases at J, leaving 14 bases unmatched. The V gene's germline CDR1 is SQVTM and CDR2 ANQGSEA. CDR3 length equals 17 residues. The CDR3 bases are TGCAGCGTTGACGGAATTAGCGGGAGGGCTACAGGGTACGAGCAGTACTTC. It codes for CSVDGISGRATGYEQYF.

The V call is TRBV18, the J call TRBJ1-1, with unresolved D. The V gene's germline CDR1 is KGHSH and CDR2 LQKENI. This CDR3 is 16 amino acids long. V lost 1 base, J lost 0 bases, and 12 bases lay in between. Here the CDR3 reads CASSPQTTDMNTEAFF. The CDR3 nucleotides read TGTGCCAGCTCACCACAAACAACAGATATGAACACTGAAGCTTTCTTT.

This chain joins TRBV30 and TRBJ1-2; 10 bases fit TRBD1. Germline V lookup: CDR1 GTSNPN, CDR2 SVGIG (reference sequence). J was trimmed by 4 bases and V by 4 bases; bases with no gene match: 9. The CDR3 contains 15 residues. The DNA for the CDR3 is TGTGCCTGGAAAGAGACAGGGGGCTGGGTCTATGGCTACACCTTC. This encodes CAWKETGGWVYGYTF.

The V and J genes are TRBV19 and TRBJ2-5; 8 bases agree with TRBD1. CDR1 and CDR2 (germline): LNHDA, SQIVND (reference sequence). Unmatched junction bases numbered 6, after V lost 8 bases and J lost 4 bases. There are 13 residues in the CDR3. CDR3 sequence (DNA): TGTGCCAGTCTCGACAGGGGATCAGAGACCCAGTACTTC. It codes for CASLDRGSETQYF.

The V and J genes are TRBV5-6 and TRBJ1-1, with no clear D. The CDR3 runs to 15 residues. The V gene's germline CDR1 is SGHDT and CDR2 YYEEEE. Trimming cost V 1 base and J 1 base, with 11 bases left between them. The CDR3 spells CASSLNRLQNTEAFF. CDR3 DNA sequence: TGTGCCAGCAGCTTGAACCGACTGCAGAACACTGAAGCTTTCTTT. The complete variable domain, with remaining parts taken from reference TRBV5-6 and TRBJ1-1, reads DAGVTQSPTHLIKTRGQQVTLRCSPKSGHDTVSWYQQALGQGPQFIFQYYEEEERQRGNFPDRFSGHQFPNYSSELNVNALLLGDSALYLCASSLNRLQNTEAFFGQGTRLTVV.